The present entry profiles one T cell receptor (beta chain) with its context. This clone was observed a single time. The target of this receptor is not known. Base qualities are not recorded, but no much larger clone differs from it by a single base. The collaborating institutions used their own protocols to collect whole blood in K2EDTA tubes. For TCRbeta analysis, collaborators shipped samples as frozen whole blood, isolated PBMCs, or DNA extracted from either of those sample types. TCRbeta CDR3 regions were amplified from genomic DNA by means of the immunoSEQ Assay, a bias-controlled multiplex PCR. Concerning the study's data processing: The number of nucleated cells in each sample was estimated by amplification of reference gene primers within the assay. Sequence reads were collapsed and filtered to measure the absolute abundance of every unique TCRbeta CDR3 rearrangement. For each sample, productive Simpson clonality was calculated by taking the square root of Simpson's diversity index across productive rearrangements. TCRdb stores this immuneACCESS table with in-frame sequences only. Part of the clones is absent; in the studies checked, under half of the shortfall reflects unresolved V genes, and no reason is known for the rest. The V and J calls and clone size are taken from that table; D and trimming were inferred from the DNA. The sample data list more than 55,000 clones, and roughly 80% of these were observed just once. The top ten hold 6.4% of the sample.

This sample stems from a study of blood T cell repertoires in COVID-19 (dated by TCRdb to 2018 to 2021). Turning to the overall study: Collaborator samples came from the United States, Italy and Spain and covered acute and convalescent phases of COVID-19. The material from the prospective study consisted of cDNA or gDNA derived from T cells, B-cell-depleted T cells, or PBMCs. Nearly every sample came with metadata listing a de-identified subject ID, COVID-19 status, age in years and sex. A freely available public database, intended as a resource for researchers studying the immune response to SARS-CoV-2, is where the repertoires were released. Subjects who had been exposed to COVID-19, were actively infected with it, or had recovered from it provided the deeply sampled blood TCRbeta repertoires that made up the dataset. Where HLA class I and class II types were available, the types were taken from metadata supplied by the sample provider, not from assay-based typing. Samples came from the ongoing ImmuneRACE study (first 160 participants) plus 1,254 subjects from 6 global collaborators. Overall study outcomes, separate from this receptor: The amount of clinical and demographic metadata varied by source and participant and was provided uncurated.

Taken from the germline V gene, the CDR1 and CDR2 loops are SGHRS and YFSETQ. The V end loses 0 bases and the J end loses 5 bases, and a stretch of 6 bases separates them. Taken from cysteine to phenylalanine, the CDR3 has 14 residues. The sequence is cut down to CDR3 DNA, 42 bases in frame from base 1. The chain was built from TRBV5-1 and TRBJ1-6, with no confidently assigned D gene. The sequencing input was peripheral blood. This TCR was recovered from a woman in her forties or fifties with active or convalescent COVID-19. The nucleotide sequence is given as TGCGCCAGCAGCTTGGGAACAGATAATTCACCCCTCCACTTT. This is translated as CASSLGTDNSPLHF.